The 27 T cell receptor beta chains presented below share a single source sample, sequenced in a study of T cell changes during pregnancy in multiple sclerosis. Assay used: immunoSEQ multiplex PCR; TCRdb lists only in-frame clones, some missing. The data hold 12,000 or so clones, with around 87% observed a single time. The sequenced sample was CD8+ T cells from peripheral blood mononuclear cells, obtained in the second trimester of pregnancy. The source is a female donor in good health, enrolled as a control in a pregnancy study.

The CDR3, as DNA: TGTGCCAGCAGCTACGGGACTAGCGGGGCTTCCTACGAGCAGTACTTC. It codes for CASSYGTSGASYEQYF. The chain joins TRBV7-2 to TRBJ2-7; 13 bases are a match to TRBD2. Trimming removed 4 bases from V and 1 base from J; junction bases left unmatched: 4. Looked up from germline, CDR1 is SGHTA and CDR2 is FQGNSA. The CDR3 extends over 16 amino acids.

V and J are TRBV7-6 and TRBJ1-1; maybe TRBD1 (5 bases). The CDR3 is made up of 14 amino acids. Germline V CDR1 and CDR2: SGHVS, FNYEAQ. V was shortened by 5 bases and J by 1 base, with 11 bases between the two germline ends. The CDR3 is CASSQGTRNTEAFF. In DNA form, the CDR3 reads TGTGCCAGCAGCCAGGGTACGAGGAACACTGAAGCTTTCTTT.

The rearrangement links TRBV7-2 to TRBJ1-2; TRBD1 aligns across 7 bases. The CDR3 contains 15 residues. Losses at the gene ends were 5 bases for V and 0 bases for J; bases not matched to a gene: 6. Germline V lookup: CDR1 SGHTA, CDR2 FQGNSA. The CDR3 is CASSPDRAPNYGYTF. CDR3 nucleotide sequence: TGTGCCAGCAGCCCCGACAGGGCGCCTAACTATGGCTACACCTTC.

V is TRBV27 and J is TRBJ1-5; D might be TRBD1 (6 bases). CDR1 and CDR2 (germline): MNHEY, SMNVEV (reference sequence). This CDR3 comprises 14 residues. V was shortened by 3 bases and J by 1 base, with 7 bases between the two germline ends. The chain's CDR3 is CASSFQGSNQPQHF. CDR3 DNA sequence: TGTGCCAGCAGTTTCCAGGGGAGCAATCAGCCCCAGCATTTT.

The V gene is TRBV6-4, the J gene TRBJ2-3, with D possibly being TRBD2 (7 bases). Germline CDR1 and CDR2: MRHNA and SNTAGT. This CDR3 spans 16 amino acids. The V end lost 0 bases, the J end lost 4 bases, and 14 bases lay between the germline ends. The CDR3 sequence is CASSDSRGGGPDTQYF. Written as DNA, the CDR3 is TGTGCCAGCAGTGACTCCCGAGGGGGGGGCCCAGATACGCAGTATTTT.

This chain uses TRBV4-1 with TRBJ2-7; the D is unclear. Germline CDR1 and CDR2: MGHRA and YSYEKL. The CDR3 is 15 amino acids. Deletions cut 1 base from V and 2 bases from J, with 12 bases between. The CDR3 sequence is CASSQAVIAPYEQYF. The CDR3 DNA follows: TGCGCCAGCAGCCAAGCGGTAATTGCCCCCTACGAGCAGTACTTC.

The chain recombines TRBV27 with TRBJ2-2, with TRBD1 identical over 9 bases. From germline, CDR1 is MNHEY and CDR2 SMNVEV (reference sequence). Trimming at V came to 5 bases and at J to 3 bases, leaving 4 bases not matched to a gene. The CDR3 spans 15 residues. The CDR3: CASSPGQGYTGELFF. Written as DNA, the CDR3 is TGTGCCAGCAGTCCTGGACAGGGGTACACCGGGGAGCTGTTTTTT.

The genes are TRBV5-1 and TRBJ2-1; tentatively, D is TRBD2 (6 bases). The V and J ends lost 7 bases and 10 bases respectively, with 18 bases between them. The CDR3 is made up of 13 amino acids. Germline V gives CDR1 SGHRS, CDR2 YFSETQ. CDR3 in DNA: TGCGCCAGCTTCGGTCCTAGCGTGGACGAGCAGTTCTTC. Encoded protein: CASFGPSVDEQFF.

This chain uses TRBV25-1 with TRBJ2-5; D remains ambiguous. Germline loops: CDR1 MGHDK, CDR2 SYGVNS. Trimming shortened V by 9 bases and J by 4 bases, and 6 bases separated the two germline ends. This CDR3 is built from 10 residues. Written as DNA, the CDR3 is TGTGCCAGTACCGGAGAGACCCAGTACTTC. Translation gives CASTGETQYF.

This clone appeared a single time. The chain recombines TRBV7-8 with TRBJ1-2; D remains ambiguous. There are 16 residues in the CDR3. Germline CDR1 reads SGHVS; CDR2 reads FQNEAQ. The V end lost 3 bases, the J end lost 2 bases, and 16 bases lay between the germline ends. The CDR3 is CASSFQTPGSNYGYTF. The CDR3 DNA reads as TGTGCCAGCAGCTTCCAGACACCGGGATCCAACTATGGCTACACCTTC. Using reference TRBV7-8 and TRBJ1-2 for the parts outside the CDR3, the full variable domain is GAGVSQSPRYKVAKRGQDVALRCDPISGHVSLFWYQQALGQGPEFLTYFQNEAQLDKSGLPSDRFFAERPEGSVSTLKIQRTQQEDSAVYLCASSFQTPGSNYGYTFGSGTRLTVV.

The J gene is TRBJ2-2, the V gene TRBV11-2; TRBD1 is a possible D gene (6 bases). The CDR3 has 14 amino acids. V was shortened by 5 bases and J by 2 bases, with 9 bases between the two germline ends. Germline assignment: CDR1 SGHAT and CDR2 FQNNGV. The CDR3 sequence: CASSPGANTGELFF. The CDR3 coding sequence is TGTGCCAGCAGCCCAGGGGCTAACACCGGGGAGCTGTTTTTT.

The chain uses TRBV27 and TRBJ1-1; unclear D gene. Germline CDR1 reads MNHEY; CDR2 reads SMNVEV (reference sequence). The length of the CDR3 is 16 residues. V lost 2 bases, J lost 1 base, and 14 bases lay in between. CDR3 bases: TGTGCCAGCAGTTTAAGCAACGTGAATTCGAACACTGAAGCTTTCTTT. Its translation is CASSLSNVNSNTEAFF.

This chain uses TRBV5-1 with TRBJ2-7; no definite D call. This CDR3 comprises 14 residues. Germline V gene data show CDR1 as SGHRS and CDR2 as YFSETQ. The germline V and J ends were trimmed by 0 bases and 2 bases, with 9 bases remaining between them. CDR3 DNA sequence: TGCGCCAGCAGCTTGGACAGAGAAGCCTACGAGCAGTACTTC. Protein sequence: CASSLDREAYEQYF.

V gene TRBV30 combines with J gene TRBJ1-2; D uncertain. This CDR3 region has 14 residues. Germline values: CDR1 GTSNPN, CDR2 SVGIG (reference sequence). V shed 4 bases and J shed 2 bases, with 14 bases lying between them. The CDR3 coding sequence is TGTGCCTGGATCTATGCGGCCGAAAACTATGGCTACACCTTC. Translation: CAWIYAAENYGYTF.

CDR3 amino acids: CGGQADLWGFGYTF. The CDR3 nucleotides are TGTGGGGGACAGGCCGACCTCTGGGGGTTTGGCTACACCTTC. The chain links TRBV7-9 to TRBJ1-2; TRBD1 aligns across 8 bases. Germline V CDR1 and CDR2: SEHNR, FQNEAQ (reference sequence). This CDR3 is built from 14 residues.

The rearrangement joins TRBV4-3 to TRBJ1-4; perhaps TRBD1 as D (6 bases). Looked up from germline, CDR1 is LGHNA and CDR2 is YSLEER. The germline V and J ends were trimmed by 3 bases and 0 bases, with 17 bases remaining between them. CDR3 size: 18 residues. CDR3 nucleotides: TGCGCCAGCAGCCAGACATCTGGACAGCTGTCAACTAATGAAAAACTGTTTTTT. Protein sequence: CASSQTSGQLSTNEKLFF.

V gene TRBV4-1 combines with J gene TRBJ1-1, with D possibly matching TRBD1 (5 bases). The CDR3 is 13 amino acids. Per the germline V gene, CDR1 is MGHRA and CDR2 is YSYEKL. Trimming removed 2 bases from V and 4 bases from J, with 8 bases in between. CDR3 nucleotides: TGCGCCAGCAGCCAAAACACAGGCACTGAAGCTTTCTTT. Amino acids: CASSQNTGTEAFF.

This chain uses TRBV30 with TRBJ1-4; 9 bases map to TRBD1. The germline V gene encodes CDR1 GTSNPN and CDR2 SVGIG (reference sequence). V lost 7 bases, J lost 6 bases, and 6 bases stayed unmatched. The CDR3 spans 13 residues. The CDR3 nucleotides read TGTGCCTCTCCGGGACAGGGAGATGAAAAACTGTTTTTT. As protein: CASPGQGDEKLFF.

This rearrangement joins TRBV27 to TRBJ1-2; 7 bases fit TRBD1. CDR3 size: 13 residues. The germline gives CDR1 MNHEY, CDR2 SMNVEV (reference sequence). The junction had 2 bases not matched to a gene; V was cut back by 3 bases and J by 4 bases. Written as DNA, the CDR3 is TGTGCCAGCAGTTTCCGGGACAGCTATGGCTACACCTTC. Residues: CASSFRDSYGYTF.

This chain uses TRBV19 with TRBJ1-1, with a weak D call TRBD1 (5 bases). This CDR3 spans 15 amino acids. Germline V lookup: CDR1 LNHDA, CDR2 SQIVND (reference sequence). V gave up 8 bases and J gave up 0 bases, with 16 bases separating them. The CDR3 is CASLPRGGVNTEAFF. For the CDR3, the DNA is TGTGCCAGTCTCCCAAGGGGCGGGGTGAACACTGAAGCTTTCTTT.

This CDR3 reads CASSEPPGGPTGELFF. The DNA for the CDR3 is TGTGCCAGCAGTGAACCTCCAGGGGGACCCACCGGGGAGCTGTTTTTT. This sequence joins TRBV6-1 and TRBJ2-2; 7 nucleotides agree with TRBD1. The junction had 7 bases not matched to a gene; V was cut back by 2 bases and J by 4 bases. The germline CDR1 and CDR2 sequences are MNHNS and SASEGT. CDR3 length: 16 residues.

The chain couples TRBV30 to TRBJ2-7; D uncertain. The CDR3 runs to 14 residues. Trimming removed 4 bases at V and 0 bases at J, with 13 bases between. Germline V gene lookup returns CDR1 GTSNPN and CDR2 SVGIG (reference sequence). Here the CDR3 reads CAWIGDPPSYEQYF. The CDR3 bases are TGTGCCTGGATAGGAGACCCTCCCTCCTACGAGCAGTACTTC.

The rearrangement joins TRBV6-1 to TRBJ1-1; 9 bases fit TRBD1. V shed 0 bases, J shed 12 bases, and the junction held 8 bases outside the gene matches. This CDR3 is 14 amino acids long. Germline assignment: CDR1 MNHNS and CDR2 SASEGT. The CDR3 loop is CASSEAWDRAISFF. The CDR3 DNA reads as TGTGCCAGCAGTGAAGCGTGGGACAGGGCAATATCTTTCTTT.

J is TRBJ2-3 and V is TRBV6-5, with TRBD2 as a possible D gene (7 bases). V shed 4 bases and J shed 2 bases, with 13 bases lying between them. Germline CDR1 reads MNHEY; CDR2 reads SVGAGI. The CDR3 totals 15 residues. CDR3 nucleotide sequence: TGTGCCAGCAGTTCGGCGGGGGCGTACACAGATACGCAGTATTTT. Its translation is CASSSAGAYTDTQYF.

This clone is a singleton in its sample. The CDR3 DNA is TGTGCCAGCACCACGGACTTATCTGGAAACACCATATATTTT. Translated, it gives CASTTDLSGNTIYF. This chain connects TRBV2 to TRBJ1-3; the D is unclear. This CDR3 spans 14 amino acids. V lost 7 bases and J lost 1, with 11 bases in between. Germline lookup yields CDR1 SNHLY and CDR2 FYNNEI.

The rearrangement links TRBV5-1 to TRBJ2-7, with D perhaps matching TRBD1 (6 bases). Trimming stripped 0 bases from V and 0 bases from J, with 19 bases between. The CDR3 spans 18 residues. CDR1 and CDR2 from the germline V gene are SGHRS and YFSETQ. CDR3 in DNA: TGCGCCAGCAGCTTGGAGGAGACAGGTCTTTACCCCTCCTACGAGCAGTACTTC. This gives the protein CASSLEETGLYPSYEQYF.

The chain recombines TRBV9 with TRBJ2-7; D not resolved. There are 14 residues in the CDR3. The germline V gene has CDR1 SGDLS and CDR2 YYNGEE. V was pared by 0 bases and J by 0 bases, with 7 bases between. The CDR3 region has the DNA TGTGCCAGCAGCGTAGACAGCCCCTCCTACGAGCAGTACTTC. It encodes CASSVDSPSYEQYF.